The subject of this entry is one TCR beta chain. Time point of the sample: cycle 4 day 1 (C4D1), after 6 weeks of nivolumab. Relapse was seen in all patients after autologous stem cell transplantation, and brentuximab vedotin exposure was variable. Only in-frame clones appear in the TCRdb table, and some are missing; sequencing was by immunoSEQ multiplex PCR. The sample yields about 39,000 clones, around 78% seen once. The CDR3 totals 13 residues. The ends lost 6 bases at V and 2 bases at J; junction bases unmatched: 1. CDR1 is ENHRY, CDR2 SYGVKD, per germline. The data belong to a study of PD-1 blockade in classical Hodgkin lymphoma. Study summary: With a 2-week interval, patients received intravenous nivolumab at 3 mg/kg.

The sequencing used peripheral blood mononuclear cells (PBMCs), collected before the fourth cycle of nivolumab. V is TRBV10-3 and J is TRBJ1-2; 9 nucleotides align to TRBD1. The sequence came from a human donor with classical Hodgkin lymphoma. DNA of the CDR3: TGTGCCATCAGCGGGACAGGGAACTATGGCTACACCTTC. Translating it yields CAISGTGNYGYTF.